The 8 T cell receptor beta chains listed next were all sequenced from one sample in a study of T cells in Graves' hyperthyroidism and ophthalmopathy. TCR beta CDR3 sequences were amplified from RNA transcripts. The primer set for the first-round RT-PCR of the TCR CDR3 was HTBI. TCRdb fed the multiplex PCR reads into MiXCR, producing one record per CDR3 protein. The sample records about 400,000 distinct CDR3 sequences, roughly 25% being singletons. The sequencing input was blood. Source of these receptors: a man aged 45 to 65 with Graves' hyperthyroidism.

This clonotype was counted between two and nine times. The chain carries TRBV19 and TRBJ1-2; no reliable D call. The germline V gene has CDR1 LNHDA and CDR2 SQIVND (reference sequence). This CDR3 region has 14 residues. V lost 5 bases and J lost 4, with 14 bases in between. CDR3 region: CASSVDGGLYGYTF. As DNA, the CDR3 is TGTGCCAGTAGTGTCGACGGAGGACTCTATGGCTACACCTTC.

This clonotype was seen more than once but under ten times. V gene TRBV10-2 combines with J gene TRBJ2-7, with a tentative D call TRBD1 (5 bases). The V gene lost 4 bases and the J gene lost 7 bases, with 11 bases spanning the gap. Germline CDR1 reads WSHSY; CDR2 reads SAAADI. The CDR3 is 12 amino acids. CDR3 protein: CASSVQAVEQYF. CDR3 DNA: TGCGCCAGCAGTGTACAGGCCGTGGAGCAGTACTTC.

The rearrangement joins TRBV20-1 to TRBJ2-2; no definite D call. Trimming cost V 0 bases and J 5 bases, with 10 bases left between them. Germline V gives CDR1 DFQATT, CDR2 SNEGSKA (reference sequence). CDR3 length equals 14 residues. The CDR3 here is CSARDRVGTGELFF. In DNA form, the CDR3 reads TGCAGTGCTAGAGACCGGGTCGGGACCGGGGAGCTGTTTTTT.

The CDR3 protein is CASSWTREGGELFF. The CDR3 DNA reads TGCGCCAGCAGTTGGACACGCGAGGGCGGGGAGCTGTTTTTT. V is TRBV10-2 and J is TRBJ2-2; D possibly matches TRBD1 or TRBD2 (5 bases each). V lost 5 bases, J lost 7 bases, and 14 bases lay in between. CDR1 is WSHSY and CDR2 is SAAADI in the germline V gene. The CDR3 contains 14 residues.

In the case of this clonotype: In this CDR3 the conserved last residue, phenylalanine or tryptophan, is missing, so a read error is likely. The chain has TRBV20-1 and TRBJ1-4; no clear D gene. There are 12 residues in the CDR3. Germline CDR1 DFQATT, CDR2 SNEGSKA (reference sequence). The V and J ends lost 5 bases and 6 bases respectively, with 10 bases between them. DNA of the CDR3: TGCAGTGCTTCCGGCCGAGATGAAAAACTGTTTCTT. Residues: CSASGRDEKLFL.

This clonotype was seen just once. The V gene is TRBV7-2, the J gene TRBJ1-1; TRBD1 matches at 7 bases. CDR1 is SGHTA and CDR2 is FQGNSA in the germline V gene. The J segment lost 5 bases and the V segment lost 5 bases, leaving 11 bases of the junction unmatched. The CDR3 has 15 residues. This CDR3 reads CASSRDSWLRTEAFF. The CDR3 nucleotides are TGTGCCAGCAGCAGGGACAGTTGGTTGAGGACTGAAGCTTTCTTT.

The chain combines TRBV19 with TRBJ1-1; D possibly corresponds to TRBD1 (5 bases). This CDR3 region has 14 residues. Germline CDR1 and CDR2: LNHDA and SQIVND (reference sequence). Trimming shortened V by 7 bases and J by 6 bases, and 18 bases separated the two germline ends. This chain's CDR3 is CASTGRRQGAEAFF. The CDR3 coding sequence is TGTGCCAGTACTGGGCGGCGTCAGGGCGCTGAAGCTTTCTTT.

The rearrangement links TRBV27 to TRBJ1-2; no clear D. This CDR3 has 13 amino acids. The ends were cut back, 4 bases at V and 0 bases at J, with 6 bases in the middle. The germline CDR1 and CDR2 sequences are MNHEY and SMNVEV (reference sequence). CDR3 nucleotides: TGTGCCAGCAGTTATGGGTCTAACTATGGCTACACCTTC. Its translation: CASSYGSNYGYTF.